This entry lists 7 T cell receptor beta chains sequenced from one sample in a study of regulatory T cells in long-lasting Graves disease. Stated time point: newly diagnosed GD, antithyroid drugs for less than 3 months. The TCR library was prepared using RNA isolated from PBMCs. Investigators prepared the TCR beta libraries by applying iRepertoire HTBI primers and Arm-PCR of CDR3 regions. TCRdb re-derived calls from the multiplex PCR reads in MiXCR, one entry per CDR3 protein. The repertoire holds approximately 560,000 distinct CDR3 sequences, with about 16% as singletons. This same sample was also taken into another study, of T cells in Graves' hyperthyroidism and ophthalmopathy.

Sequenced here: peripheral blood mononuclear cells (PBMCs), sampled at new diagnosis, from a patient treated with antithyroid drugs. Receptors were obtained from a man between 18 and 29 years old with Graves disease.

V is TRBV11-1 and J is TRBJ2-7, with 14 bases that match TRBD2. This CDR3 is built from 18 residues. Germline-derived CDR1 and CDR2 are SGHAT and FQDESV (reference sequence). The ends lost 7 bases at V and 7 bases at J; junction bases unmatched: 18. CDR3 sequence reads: CASTLVGGGLAGVKEQYF. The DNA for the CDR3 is TGTGCCAGCACTCTAGTGGGGGGGGGACTAGCGGGAGTGAAGGAGCAGTACTTC.

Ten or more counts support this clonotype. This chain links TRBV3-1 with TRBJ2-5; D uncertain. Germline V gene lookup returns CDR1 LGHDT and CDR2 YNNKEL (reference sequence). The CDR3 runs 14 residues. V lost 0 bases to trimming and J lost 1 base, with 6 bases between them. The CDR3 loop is CASSQEGFQETQYF. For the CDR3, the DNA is TGTGCCAGCAGCCAAGAAGGGTTCCAAGAGACCCAGTACTTC.

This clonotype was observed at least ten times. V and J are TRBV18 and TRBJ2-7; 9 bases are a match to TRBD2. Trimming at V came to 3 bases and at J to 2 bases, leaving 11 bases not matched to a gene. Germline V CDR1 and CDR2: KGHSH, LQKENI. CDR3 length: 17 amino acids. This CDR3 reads CASSPMAGGVSTYEQYF. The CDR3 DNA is TGTGCCAGCTCACCGATGGCGGGAGGGGTCAGCACCTACGAGCAGTACTTC.

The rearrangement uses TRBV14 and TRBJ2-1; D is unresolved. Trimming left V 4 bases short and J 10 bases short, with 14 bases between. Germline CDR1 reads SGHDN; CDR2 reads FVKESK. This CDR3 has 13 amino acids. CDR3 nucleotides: TGTGCCAGCAGCCTTACTCGGACCTACGAGCAGTTCTTC. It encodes CASSLTRTYEQFF.

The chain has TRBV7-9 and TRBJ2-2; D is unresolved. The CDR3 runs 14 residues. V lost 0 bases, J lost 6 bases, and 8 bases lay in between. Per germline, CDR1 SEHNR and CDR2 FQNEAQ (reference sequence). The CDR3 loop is CASSLAVAAGELFF. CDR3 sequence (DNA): TGTGCCAGCAGCTTAGCGGTCGCGGCCGGGGAGCTGTTTTTT.

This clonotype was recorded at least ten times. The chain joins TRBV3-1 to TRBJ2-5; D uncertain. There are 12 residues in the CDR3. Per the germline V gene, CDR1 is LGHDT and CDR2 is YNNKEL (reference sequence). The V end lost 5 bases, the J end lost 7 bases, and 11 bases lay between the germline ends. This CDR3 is CASSAVSGTQYF. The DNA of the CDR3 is TGTGCCAGCAGCGCAGTTTCTGGGACCCAGTACTTC.

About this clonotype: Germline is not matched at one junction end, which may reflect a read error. This CDR3 is CASSLRGNGQFF. CDR3 in DNA: TGTGCCAGCAGCCTCAGGGGTAATGGGCAGTTCTTC. V usage is TRBV11-3 and J usage is TRBJ2-1, with TRBD1 as a possible D gene (6 bases). This CDR3 has 12 residues. In germline, CDR1 is SGHNT, CDR2 YENEEA.